This TCR beta chain was recorded in a study of blood T cell repertoires in COVID-19 (dated by TCRdb to about 2020). Describing the broader study: Samples covering the acute and convalescent phases of COVID-19 were provided by collaborators in the United States, Italy and Spain. The material from the prospective study consisted of cDNA or gDNA derived from T cells, B-cell-depleted T cells, or PBMCs. Subjects who had been exposed to COVID-19, were actively infected with it, or had recovered from it provided the deeply sampled blood TCRbeta repertoires that made up the dataset. The repertoires were made available in a free public database intended to serve as a resource for research on the immune response to SARS-CoV-2. The samples were drawn from two sources: the first 160 participants of the ongoing ImmuneRACE study, and about 1,300 subjects contributed by 6 global collaborators. The sample metadata nearly always contained a de-identified subject ID, COVID-19 status, age in years and sex. Where HLA class I and class II types were available, the types were taken from metadata supplied by the sample provider, not from assay-based typing.

What the work shows at the level of the full study, not this receptor alone: Clinical and demographic metadata were provided uncurated, with the amount varying by source and participant.

Measured from the cysteine to the phenylalanine, the CDR3 is 16 residues long. Only CDR3 DNA is held: 48 bases, read in frame from base 1. V is pruned by 2 bases and J by 7 bases, leaving 10 bases of the junction without a gene match. CDR1 ENHRY and CDR2 SYGVKD were looked up in the germline V gene. There are a few counts of this clone. What this receptor recognizes is not known. The input lacks base qualities; no much larger clone sits a single base away. Collaborating institutions collected whole blood in K2EDTA tubes following their own protocols. For TCRbeta analysis, collaborators shipped samples as frozen whole blood, isolated PBMCs, or DNA extracted from either of those sample types. The immunoSEQ Assay, a bias-controlled multiplex PCR, was used to amplify TCRbeta CDR3 regions from genomic DNA. As for the authors' bioinformatics: Within the assay, amplification of reference gene primers was used to estimate how many nucleated cells each sample contained. Sequence reads were collapsed and filtered to measure the absolute abundance of every unique TCRbeta CDR3 rearrangement. For each sample, productive Simpson clonality was calculated as the square root of Simpson's diversity index across productive rearrangements. Drawn from immuneACCESS, this table holds only the in-frame rearrangements with V and J called that TCRdb kept. Clones are partly lost; checked studies trace under half to an unresolved V gene and leave the rest unexplained. V, J and clone size are taken as reported in that table, and D and trimming were inferred from the DNA itself. The sample table lists over 250,000 clones, approximately 85% of them with a count of one. The ten top clones hold about 0.8% of the sample.

The chain employs TRBV10-3 and TRBJ1-5; TRBD1 fits 8 bases in the junction. Specimen: peripheral blood. This clonotype was sampled from a woman in her twenties or thirties with acute or convalescent COVID-19. At the DNA level, the sequence is TGTGCCATCAGTGAGGTCGAGGACAGGGTTTCCCAGCCCCAGCATTTT. The translation is CAISEVEDRVSQPQHF.